This TCR beta chain was sequenced in a study of STAT5B mutations in CD4+ large granular lymphocyte leukemia. CDR1 is SGHRS and CDR2 is YFSETQ in the germline V gene. Trimming at V came to 4 bases and at J to 4 bases, leaving 5 bases not matched to a gene. CDR3 length: 14 residues. The method was immunoSEQ multiplex PCR; TCRdb's version includes in-frame clones alone and lacks a portion of them. The sample consists of around 33,000 clones, roughly 71% of them appearing once. The sample consisted of CD4+ T cells from blood buffy coats. The chain combines TRBV5-1 with TRBJ2-5, with TRBD1 matching 9 bases. This sequence originates from a human donor in good health. The CDR3 bases are TGCGCCAGCAGCCCAGGACAGGGGTCAGAGACCCAGTACTTC. Its protein is CASSPGQGSETQYF.